This TCR beta chain was recovered during a study of cytotoxic CD8 clonotypes in ibrutinib-treated CLL. Study-wide points: Clonality was higher at ibrutinib response and returned toward baseline at progression.

Here immunoSEQ multiplex PCR was the method, and the copy in TCRdb shows in-frame clones only, minus some. This sample has 15,000 to 20,000 clones, with 65% to 70% found just once. Comment on this clone: Its cognate antigen is unknown.

The CDR3 has 14 residues. CDR1 SGHAT and CDR2 FQNNGV come from the germline V gene. The J segment lost 8 bases and the V segment lost 3 bases, leaving 6 bases of the junction unmatched. V is TRBV11-2 and J is TRBJ2-2; 7 bases match TRBD1. This receptor was identified in a human donor with chronic lymphocytic leukemia. Sequenced here: PBMCs, sampled before ibrutinib treatment. CDR3 DNA sequence: TGTGCCAGCAGCTTCGACAGGGTCTTTGGGGAGCTGTTTTTT. This sequence encodes CASSFDRVFGELFF.